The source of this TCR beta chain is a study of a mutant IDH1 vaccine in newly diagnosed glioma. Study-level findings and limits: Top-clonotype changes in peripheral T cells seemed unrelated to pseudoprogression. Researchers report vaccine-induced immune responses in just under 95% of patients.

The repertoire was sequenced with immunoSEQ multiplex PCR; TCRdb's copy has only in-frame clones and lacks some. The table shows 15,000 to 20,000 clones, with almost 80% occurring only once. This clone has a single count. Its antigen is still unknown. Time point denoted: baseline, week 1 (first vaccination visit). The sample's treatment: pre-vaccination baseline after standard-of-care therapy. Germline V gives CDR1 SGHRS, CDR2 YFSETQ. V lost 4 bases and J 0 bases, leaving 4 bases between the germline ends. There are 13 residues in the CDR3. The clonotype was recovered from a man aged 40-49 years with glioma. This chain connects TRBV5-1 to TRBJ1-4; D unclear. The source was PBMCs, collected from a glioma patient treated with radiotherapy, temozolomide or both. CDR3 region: CASSPPTNEKLFF. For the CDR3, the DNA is TGCGCCAGCAGCCCCCCAACTAATGAAAAACTGTTTTTT.